This entry is about one TCR beta chain. What it binds is unknown. V was shortened by 3 bases and J by 8 bases, with 8 bases between the two germline ends. Germline V gene lookup returns CDR1 SQVTM and CDR2 ANQGSEA. The CDR3 has 11 amino acids. Sequenced material consisted of expressed TCRB transcripts (all of the isolated RNA was reverse transcribed). The repertoire was sequenced with immunoSEQ multiplex PCR; TCRdb's copy has only in-frame clones and lacks some. Here the sample spans under 150,000 clones, 9% being singletons. The sample comes from a study of beta chain features in type 1 diabetes. Findings of the study overall: There was a moderate but significant shortening of TCRB CDR3s in all four CD4+ subsets of Type 1 diabetes patients.

This receptor was obtained from a man aged 25-45 years with type 1 diabetes. The sequencing input was central memory CD4+ T cells from blood. The V gene is TRBV29-1, the J gene TRBJ2-1; the D is unclear. In DNA form, the CDR3 reads TGCAGCGTTGACTACCTCGATGAGCAGTTCTTC. It translates to CSVDYLDEQFF.